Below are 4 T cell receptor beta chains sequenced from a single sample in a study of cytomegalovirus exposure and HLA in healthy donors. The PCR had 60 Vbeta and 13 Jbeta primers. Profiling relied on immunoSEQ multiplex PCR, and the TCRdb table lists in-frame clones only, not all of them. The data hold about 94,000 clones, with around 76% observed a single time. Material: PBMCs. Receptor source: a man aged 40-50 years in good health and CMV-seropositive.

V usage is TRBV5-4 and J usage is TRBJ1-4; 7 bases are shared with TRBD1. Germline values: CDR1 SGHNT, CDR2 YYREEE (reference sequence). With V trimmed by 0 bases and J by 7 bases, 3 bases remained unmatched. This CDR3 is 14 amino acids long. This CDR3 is CASSLGQGGEKLFF. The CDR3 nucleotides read TGTGCCAGCAGCTTGGGACAGGGCGGTGAAAAACTGTTTTTT. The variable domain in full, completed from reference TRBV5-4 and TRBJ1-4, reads ETGVTQSPTHLIKTRGQQVTLRCSSQSGHNTVSWYQQALGQGPQFIFQYYREEENGRGNFPPRFSGLQFPNYSSELNVNALELDDSALYLCASSLGQGGEKLFFGSGTQLSVL.

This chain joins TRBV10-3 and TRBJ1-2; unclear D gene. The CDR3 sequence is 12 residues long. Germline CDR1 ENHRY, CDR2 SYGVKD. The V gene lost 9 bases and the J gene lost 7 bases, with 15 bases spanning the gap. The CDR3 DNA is TGTGCCATGTCTAAGCCAGGTCTTGGCTACACCTTC. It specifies CAMSKPGLGYTF.

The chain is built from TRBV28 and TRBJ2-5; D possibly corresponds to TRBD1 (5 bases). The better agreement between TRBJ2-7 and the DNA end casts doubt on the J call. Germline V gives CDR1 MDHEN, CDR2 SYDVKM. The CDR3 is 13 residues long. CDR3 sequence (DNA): TGTGCCAGCAGTTTCCAGGGTGGCTACGAGCAGTACTTC. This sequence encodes CASSFQGGYEQYF.

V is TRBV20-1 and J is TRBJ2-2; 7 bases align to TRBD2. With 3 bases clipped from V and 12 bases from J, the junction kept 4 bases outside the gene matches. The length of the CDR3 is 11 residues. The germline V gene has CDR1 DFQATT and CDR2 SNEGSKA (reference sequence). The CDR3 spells CSASLGGKLFF. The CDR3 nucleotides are TGCAGTGCTAGTTTGGGGGGGAAGCTGTTTTTT.